The TCR beta chain described here comes from a study of T-cell reconstitution after alpha-beta-depleted transplantation in children. Overall study results and limits: A year post-transplant, T-cell counts and diversity derived mostly from newly produced T cells. Recipient T cells and thymic progenitors that survived were the source of the high TCRbeta diversity seen at day 60 in some patients. Several hundred expanded graft clones reportedly supplied alpha-beta T cells about two months after transplant.

The length of the CDR3 is 15 residues. Looked up from germline, CDR1 is SGHVS and CDR2 is FQNEAQ. With 7 bases removed from V and 8 bases from J, the gap between germline ends came to 18 bases. This clonotype was seen only a few times. The antigen is unknown. Preparing the TCRbeta library involved the use of unique molecular identifiers. TCRdb re-analysed the PCR reads in MiXCR, keeping a single row per CDR3 protein. The sample has about 200,000 distinct CDR3 sequences; 6.6% are singletons. This chain links TRBV7-8 with TRBJ1-6; D may be TRBD1 (5 bases). The sequencing used PBMCs, collected before TCRalphabeta/CD19-depleted stem cell transplant. This receptor was obtained from a boy between 2 and 15 years old with acute lymphoblastic leukemia, due to receive a stem cell transplant. The DNA of the CDR3 is TGTGCCAGCATCGATGGGACTTTTATTGATTCACCCCTCCACTTT. Its translation: CASIDGTFIDSPLHF.